This is a list of T cell receptor beta chains from one sample in a study of response to subunit inactivated influenza vaccine. TCRdb passed the RT-PCR reads through MiXCR, listing each CDR3 protein once. The sample lists 560,000 or so distinct CDR3 sequences, 6% to 9% occurring once. Sequenced here: PBMCs from blood, sampled around 25 months after vaccination. These receptors all come from a man in his fifties or sixties who received an inactivated influenza vaccine. The CDR3 runs from the conserved cysteine through the conserved F or W. D genes are given only for firm matches. Only part of the rows carry a size: once, few, many, or a class if the clone is expanded.

>NA|TRBJ2-1|TRBV3-1|TRBD2
TGTGCCAGCAGCCCAGCTAGCGGGATTTTGCACAATGAGCAGTTCTTC
CASSPASGILHNEQFF
>NA|TRBJ2-3|TRBV4-1|TRBD2
TGCGCCAGCAGCCATCCCAGACCTAGCGGGAGAGGGGGGGGCACAGATACGCAGTATTTT
CASSHPRPSGRGGGTDTQYF
>many|TRBJ1-5|TRBV4-1|NA
TGCGCCAGCAGCCAGAGACATGGGAGTCAGCCCCAGCATTTT
CASSQRHGSQPQHF
>NA|TRBJ2-3|TRBV4-3|TRBD2
TGCGCCAGCAGCCAAGCGAGGAGCGGGGCCACAGATACGCAGTATTTT
CASSQARSGATDTQYF
>NA|TRBJ1-5|TRBV7-2|TRBD1
TGTGCCAGCAGCTCGAGTGGACAGGGGGCATTATTTCAGCCCCAGCATTTT
CASSSSGQGALFQPQHF
>NA|TRBJ2-3|TRBV20-1|NA
TGCAGTGCTAGGGGCACCCGCACAGATACGCAGTATTTT
CSARGTRTDTQYF
>few|TRBJ2-5|TRBV3-1|NA
TGTGCCAGCAGCCCGCCCGGAGGTAGATTGGAGACCCAGTACTTC
CASSPPGGRLETQYF
>many|TRBJ2-1|TRBV4-1|TRBD2
TGCGCCAGCAGCCAACCCGGGACTAGCGGACCATACAATGAGCAGTTCTTC
CASSQPGTSGPYNEQFF
>NA|TRBJ2-7|TRBV7-9|TRBD1
TGTGCCAGCAGCCGTCCGGGACAGGGGGCCGACTACGAGCAGTACTTC
CASSRPGQGADYEQYF
>many|TRBJ2-2|TRBV6-5|TRBD1
TGTGCCAGCAGTTCCTCGGCCGGGACAGGGGGCACCGGGGAGCTGTTTTTT
CASSSSAGTGGTGELFF
>many|TRBJ2-2|TRBV6-2/TRBV6-3|NA
TGTGCCAGCAGTTCCGCCGGGGAGCTGTTTTTT
CASSSAGELFF
>few|TRBJ2-3|TRBV6-2/TRBV6-3|NA
TGTGCCAGCAGTTCGGAGAGTTGGGATACGCAGTATTTT
CASSSESWDTQYF
>few|TRBJ2-1|TRBV30|NA
TGTGCCTGGGGACCGAGCTCCTACAATGAGCAGTTCTTC
CAWGPSSYNEQFF
>few|TRBJ1-2|TRBV7-9|TRBD1
TGTGCCAGCACCGCTGGGGGACAGGGTTTTAACACCTTC
CASTAGGQGFNTF
>many|TRBJ2-1|TRBV10-3|NA
TGTGCCATCGGCAATGAGCAGTTCTTC
CAIGNEQFF
>few|TRBJ2-3|TRBV4-2|NA
TGTGCCAGCAGCCAAAACAGGGAGGCCACAGATACGCAGTATTTT
CASSQNREATDTQYF
>many|TRBJ2-5|TRBV20-1|TRBD1
TGCAGTGCTAGGGTGACAGGGGAAGAGACCCAGTACTTC
CSARVTGEETQYF
>few|TRBJ2-5|TRBV20-1|TRBD1
TGCAGTGCTAGACCGGACAGGGGTGAGACCCAGTACTTC
CSARPDRGETQYF
>NA|TRBJ2-6|TRBV6-2/TRBV6-3|NA
TGTGCCAGCAGGCCCACAGCTGCTGGGGCCAACGTCCTGACTTTC
CASRPTAAGANVLTF
>many|TRBJ2-1|TRBV20-1|NA
TGCAGTGCTAGAACGGGGGAGTCCTACAATGAGCAGTTCTTC
CSARTGESYNEQFF
>once|TRBJ1-1|TRBV10-3|TRBD1
TGTGCCACCGCGGACAGGACGAACACTGAAGCTTTCTTT
CATADRTNTEAFF
>few|TRBJ1-4|TRBV29-1|NA
TGCAGCGCCGCTAGACAGTTTAATGAAAAACTGTTTTTT
CSAARQFNEKLFF
>NA|TRBJ2-2|TRBV6-1|NA
TGTGCCAGCACCGGCCCGGGTCGTGACACCGGGGAGCTGTTTTTT
CASTGPGRDTGELFF
>NA|TRBJ2-7|TRBV27|NA
TGTGCCAGCAGTTCGCAGACAGAATCCTACGAGCAGTACTTC
CASSSQTESYEQYF
>NA|TRBJ2-7|TRBV12-3/TRBV12-4|NA
TGTGCCAGCAAGGGAGGACTTGGCGAGCAGTACTTC
CASKGGLGEQYF
>many|TRBJ2-1|TRBV6-1|TRBD2
TGTGCCAGCAGGGAGACTAGCGGGAGCTTTCAAGCTATGTTCTTC
CASRETSGSFQAMFF
>NA|TRBJ1-1|TRBV4-1|NA
TGCGCCAGCAGCCAGTTTAATGGCCCGAACACTGAAGCTTTCTTT
CASSQFNGPNTEAFF
>many|TRBJ1-2|TRBV6-1|TRBD1
TGTGCCAGCAGTGAATTGGCAGGGGGCTATGGCTACACCTTC
CASSELAGGYGYTF
>few|TRBJ2-3|TRBV12-3/TRBV12-4|TRBD2
TGTGCCAGCAGCGGGACTAGCGGGAGGGGATACAGAGATACGCAGTATTTT
CASSGTSGRGYRDTQYF
>NA|TRBJ1-1|TRBV4-1|NA
TGCGCCAGCAGCCAAGAAAAAATTCAGGGTAAAACTGAAGCTTTCTTT
CASSQEKIQGKTEAFF
>few|TRBJ2-1|TRBV12-3/TRBV12-4|NA
TGTGCCAGCAGTTCACGGACAAATTACAATGAGCAGTTCTTC
CASSSRTNYNEQFF
>many|TRBJ2-3|TRBV11-3|NA
TGTGCCAGCAGCTTAGGGCGGAGCACAGATACGCAGTATTTT
CASSLGRSTDTQYF
>few|TRBJ2-7|TRBV20-1|TRBD1
TGCAGTGCTAAGGGGACAGGGACACACGAGCAGTACTTC
CSAKGTGTHEQYF
>NA|TRBJ1-4|TRBV5-6|NA
TGTGCCAGCAGCTTGAGAATAAACGGCGCCGAAAAACTGTTTTTT
CASSLRINGAEKLFF
>few|TRBJ1-1|TRBV7-9|NA
TGTGCCAGTATTACAGCGGGACTGAACACTGAAGCTTTCTTT
CASITAGLNTEAFF
>many|TRBJ2-7|TRBV28|NA
TGCGCCAGCAGTCGAACGTCCTACGAGCAGTACTTC
CASSRTSYEQYF
>few|TRBJ2-4|TRBV5-5|NA
TGTGCCAGCAGCTTGGAGGGTGGAGGGGACATTCAGTACTTC
CASSLEGGGDIQYF
>few|TRBJ2-5|TRBV6-5|TRBD1
TGTGCCAGCAGTTCAGGGGGCGCGGGCCAAGAGACCCAGTACTTC
CASSSGGAGQETQYF
>NA|TRBJ2-7|TRBV7-9|NA
TGTGCCAGCAGCGACACACCCTCCTACGAGCAGTACTTC
CASSDTPSYEQYF
>few|TRBJ2-7|TRBV4-3|NA
TGCGCCAGCAGCCAAGTACTGGGGCCCTACGAGCAGTACTTC
CASSQVLGPYEQYF
>few|TRBJ1-1|TRBV20-1|TRBD1
TGCAGTGCTAAACTTACTCCCGGGACAGCAGCTACTGAAGCTTTCTTT
CSAKLTPGTAATEAFF
>few|TRBJ1-4|TRBV5-1|NA
TGCGCCAGCAGCTTGTCGGACAGCCCTAATGAAAAACTGTTTTTT
CASSLSDSPNEKLFF
>NA|TRBJ2-3|TRBV27|NA
TGTGCCAGCACCTTGAGGGGCACAGATACGCAGTATTTT
CASTLRGTDTQYF
>many|TRBJ2-1|TRBV10-3|NA
TGTGCCATCAGTGATAGTTTCGATGAGCAGTTCTTC
CAISDSFDEQFF
>NA|TRBJ2-5|TRBV3-1|NA
TGTGCCAGCAGGTCAGACGGAGAGACCCAGTACTTC
CASRSDGETQYF
>few|TRBJ2-5|TRBV29-1|NA
TGCAGCGTTTTGTCTGGGGGGGAGACCCAGTACTTC
CSVLSGGETQYF
>NA|TRBJ2-5|TRBV15|NA
TGTGCCACCAGCAGGGGCAGGGGACTTAAAGAGACCCAGTACTTC
CATSRGRGLKETQYF
>few|TRBJ2-6|TRBV12-3/TRBV12-4|NA
TGTGCCAGCAGTTTCCAAAACTCTGGGGCCAACGTCCTGACTTTC
CASSFQNSGANVLTF
>NA|TRBJ1-6|TRBV10-3|NA
TGTGCCACCGGAGGGGCCGACAGATATAATTCACCCCTCCACTTT
CATGGADRYNSPLHF
>NA|TRBJ2-7|TRBV20-1|NA
TGCAGTGCTAGAGACCCCAGGCTGAGCTCCTACGAGCAGTACTTC
CSARDPRLSSYEQYF